The 5 T cell receptor beta chains reported below all come from one sample, sequenced in a study of monozygotic twins with inflammatory bowel disease. TCRdb reworked the 5' RACE reads into one entry per CDR3 protein, no DNA. The ten most abundant clones cover roughly 8% of a sample with roughly 200,000 distinct CDR3 sequences. The sample comprised blood. Receptor source: a human donor with ulcerative colitis or Crohn's disease, or a healthy co-twin of an affected twin (not recorded which).

The chain has TRBV29-1 and TRBJ2-7; TCRdb indicates TRBD1, and absent DNA this call remains unverified. The CDR3 sequence is 13 residues long. CDR1 and CDR2 (germline): SQVTM, ANQGSEA. This CDR3 is CSVTQTGGDEQYF.

This chain joins TRBV20-1 and TRBJ2-3; TCRdb indicates TRBD2, and absent DNA this call remains unverified. CDR1 is DFQATT, CDR2 SNEGSKA, per germline (reference sequence). The CDR3 sequence is 14 residues long. The CDR3: CSADGGSVTDTQYF.

The CDR3 sequence is CASSGPETEAFF. The chain recombines TRBV7-9 with TRBJ1-1; TCRdb returns TRBD1, unconfirmable since there is no DNA. CDR3 length: 12 residues. The germline CDR1 and CDR2 sequences are SEHNR and FQNEAQ (reference sequence).

This chain links TRBV7-2 with TRBJ1-2; the D call from TCRdb, TRBD1, cannot be confirmed without DNA. There are 14 residues in the CDR3. Germline CDR1 SGHTA, CDR2 FQGNSA. CDR3: CASSWRQGGYGYTF.

This sequence joins TRBV7-2 and TRBJ2-7; the D call from TCRdb, TRBD1, cannot be confirmed without DNA. This CDR3 region has 14 residues. Germline V gene sequence: CDR1 SGHTA, CDR2 FQGNSA. CDR3 sequence reads: CASSFRDSTYEQYF.